This T cell receptor beta chain was retrieved from a study of cytomegalovirus exposure and HLA in healthy donors. The primer mix had 60 Vbeta and 13 Jbeta primers. Generated by immunoSEQ multiplex PCR, the TCRdb table keeps only in-frame clones and is missing some. The repertoire includes 60,000 to 75,000 clones, around 78% of them detected once, and roughly 7.8% sits in the top ten. Note on this clone: Antigen specificity is unknown.

Overall study findings and caveats: As a later analysis revealed, the rate of TCR association differed by HLA locus, with DRB1 most and HLA-C fewest.

CDR3 length equals 12 residues. V shed 11 bases and J 4 bases; nucleotides not matched to a gene: 3. The sequencing sample was made of PBMCs. The sequence came from a man between 18 and 29 years old in good health and CMV-seropositive. The genes are TRBV23-1 and TRBJ1-4, with TRBD1 identical over 8 bases. TRBV23-1 is recorded as an ORF, its role being uncertain. The CDR3, as DNA: TGCGCCTGGGGACAGGTTAATGAAAAACTGTTTTTT. Its translation is CAWGQVNEKLFF.